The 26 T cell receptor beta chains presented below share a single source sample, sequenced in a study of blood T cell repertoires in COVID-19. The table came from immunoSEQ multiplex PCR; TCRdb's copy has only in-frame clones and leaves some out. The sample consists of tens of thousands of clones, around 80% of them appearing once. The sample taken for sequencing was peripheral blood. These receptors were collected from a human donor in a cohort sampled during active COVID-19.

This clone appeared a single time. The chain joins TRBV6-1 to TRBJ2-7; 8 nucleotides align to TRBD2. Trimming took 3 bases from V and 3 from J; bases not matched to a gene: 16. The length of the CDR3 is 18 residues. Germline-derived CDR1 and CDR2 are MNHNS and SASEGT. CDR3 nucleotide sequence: TGTGCCAGCAGTGACGGAAGGTCCCCGTATAGCGGGGTCTACGAGCAGTACTTC. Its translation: CASSDGRSPYSGVYEQYF.

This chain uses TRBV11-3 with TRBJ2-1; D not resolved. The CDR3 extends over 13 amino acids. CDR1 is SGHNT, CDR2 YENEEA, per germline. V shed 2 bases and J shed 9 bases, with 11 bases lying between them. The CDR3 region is CASSLTPIGEQFF. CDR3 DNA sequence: TGTGCCAGCAGCTTAACCCCCATCGGTGAGCAGTTCTTC.

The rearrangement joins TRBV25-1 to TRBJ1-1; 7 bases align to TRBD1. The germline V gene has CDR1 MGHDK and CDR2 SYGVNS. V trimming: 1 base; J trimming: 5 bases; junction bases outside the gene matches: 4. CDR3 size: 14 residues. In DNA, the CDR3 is TGTGCCAGCAGTGAATTCCCAGGGGGTACTGAAGCTTTCTTT. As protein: CASSEFPGGTEAFF.

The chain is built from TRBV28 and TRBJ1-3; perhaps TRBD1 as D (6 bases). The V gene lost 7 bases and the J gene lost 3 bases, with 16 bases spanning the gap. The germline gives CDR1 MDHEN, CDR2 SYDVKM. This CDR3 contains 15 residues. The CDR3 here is CASNWGGPLGNTIYF. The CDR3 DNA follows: TGTGCCAGCAACTGGGGGGGGCCCCTTGGAAACACCATATATTTT.

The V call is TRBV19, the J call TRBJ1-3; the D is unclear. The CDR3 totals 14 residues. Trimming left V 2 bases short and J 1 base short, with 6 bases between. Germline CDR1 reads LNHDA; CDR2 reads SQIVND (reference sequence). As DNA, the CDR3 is TGTGCCAGTAGTATACGCAGATCTGGAAACACCATATATTTT. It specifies CASSIRRSGNTIYF.

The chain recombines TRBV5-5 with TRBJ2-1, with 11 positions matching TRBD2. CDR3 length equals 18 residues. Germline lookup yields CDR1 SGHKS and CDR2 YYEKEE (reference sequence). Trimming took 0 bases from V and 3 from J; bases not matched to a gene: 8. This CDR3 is CASSLGLAGGLNYNEQFF. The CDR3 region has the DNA TGTGCCAGCAGCTTGGGGCTAGCGGGGGGCCTAAACTACAATGAGCAGTTCTTC.

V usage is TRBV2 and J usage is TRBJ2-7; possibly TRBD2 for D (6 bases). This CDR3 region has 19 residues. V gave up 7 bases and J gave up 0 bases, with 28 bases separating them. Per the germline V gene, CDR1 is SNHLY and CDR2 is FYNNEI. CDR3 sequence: CASIGLNSTVYSSSYEQYF. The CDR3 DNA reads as TGTGCCAGCATAGGACTAAATTCGACAGTTTACTCTAGCTCCTACGAGCAGTACTTC.

CDR3 nucleotide sequence: TGTGCCAGCAGCTTAGGAGGGTTAGCGGGGGCCAAGCAGTTCTTC. It is translated as CASSLGGLAGAKQFF. The rearrangement links TRBV7-6 to TRBJ2-1, with 9 nucleotides matching TRBD2. Germline V gene sequence: CDR1 SGHVS, CDR2 FNYEAQ. There are 15 residues in the CDR3. V was pared by 1 base and J by 11 bases, with 9 bases of the junction left unmatched. The full variable domain, its missing parts supplied by reference TRBV7-6 and TRBJ2-1, is GAGVSQSPRYKVTKRGQDVALRCDPISGHVSLYWYRQALGQGPEFLTYFNYEAQQDKSGLPNDRFSAERPEGSISTLTIQRTEQRDSAMYRCASSLGGLAGAKQFFGPGTRLTVL.

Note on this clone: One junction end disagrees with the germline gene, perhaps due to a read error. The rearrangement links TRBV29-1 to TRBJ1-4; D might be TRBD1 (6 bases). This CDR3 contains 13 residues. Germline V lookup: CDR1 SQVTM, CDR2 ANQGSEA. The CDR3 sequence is CSVTGTTNEKLFF. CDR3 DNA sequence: TGCAGCGTTACCGGGACAACGAATGAAAAACTGTTTTTT.

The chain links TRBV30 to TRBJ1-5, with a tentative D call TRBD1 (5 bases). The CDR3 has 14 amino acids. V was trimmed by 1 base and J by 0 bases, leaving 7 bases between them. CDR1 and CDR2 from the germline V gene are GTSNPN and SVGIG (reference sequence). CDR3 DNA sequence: TGTGCCTGGAGTGCAGGGCTTAGCAATCAGCCCCAGCATTTT. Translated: CAWSAGLSNQPQHF.

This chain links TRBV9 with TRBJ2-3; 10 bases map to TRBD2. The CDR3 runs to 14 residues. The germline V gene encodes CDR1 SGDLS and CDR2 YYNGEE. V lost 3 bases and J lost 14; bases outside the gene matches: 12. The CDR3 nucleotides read TGTGCCAGCAGCGAGGGAACTAGCGGGAAAGGTCCGTATTTT. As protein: CASSEGTSGKGPYF.

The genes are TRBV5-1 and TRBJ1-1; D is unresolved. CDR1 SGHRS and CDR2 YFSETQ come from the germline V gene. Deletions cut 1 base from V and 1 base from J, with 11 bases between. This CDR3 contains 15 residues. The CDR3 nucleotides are TGCGCCAGCAGCTTGCCCCTGGGCCCGAACACTGAAGCTTTCTTT. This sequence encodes CASSLPLGPNTEAFF.

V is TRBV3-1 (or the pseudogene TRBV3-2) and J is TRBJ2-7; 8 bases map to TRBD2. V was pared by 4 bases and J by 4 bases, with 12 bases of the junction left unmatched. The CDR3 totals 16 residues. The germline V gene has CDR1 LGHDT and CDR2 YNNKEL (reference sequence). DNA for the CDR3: TGTGCCAGCAGCCCCCGAGGGGCGGGGGGCTTATACGAGCAGTACTTC. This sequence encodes CASSPRGAGGLYEQYF.

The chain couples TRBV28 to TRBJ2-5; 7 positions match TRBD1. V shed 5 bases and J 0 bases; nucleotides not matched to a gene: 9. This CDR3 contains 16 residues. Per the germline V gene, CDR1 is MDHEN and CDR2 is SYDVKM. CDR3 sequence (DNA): TGTGCCAGCAGTGGCTTGGGACAGAGTTACCAAGAGACCCAGTACTTC. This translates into CASSGLGQSYQETQYF.

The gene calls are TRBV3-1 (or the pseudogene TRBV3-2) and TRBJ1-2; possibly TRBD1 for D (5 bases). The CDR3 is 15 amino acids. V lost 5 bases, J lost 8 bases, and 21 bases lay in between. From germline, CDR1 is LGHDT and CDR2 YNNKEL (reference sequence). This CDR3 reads CASSYQPGGARGYTF. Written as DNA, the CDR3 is TGTGCCAGCAGCTATCAGCCAGGAGGGGCGAGAGGCTACACCTTC.

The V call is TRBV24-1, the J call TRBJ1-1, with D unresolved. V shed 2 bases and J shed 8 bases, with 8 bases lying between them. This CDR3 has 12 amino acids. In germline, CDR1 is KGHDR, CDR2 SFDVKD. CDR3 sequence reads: CATSDSRQEAFF. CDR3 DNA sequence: TGTGCCACCAGTGATTCCCGACAAGAAGCTTTCTTT.

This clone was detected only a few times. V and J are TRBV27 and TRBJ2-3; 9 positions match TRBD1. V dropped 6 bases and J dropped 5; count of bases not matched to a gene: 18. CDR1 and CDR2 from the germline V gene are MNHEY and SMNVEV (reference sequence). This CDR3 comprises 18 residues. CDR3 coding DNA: TGTGCCAGCAGCGGGACAGGGTCTGCGGGAGATTGGGGAGATACGCAGTATTTT. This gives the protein CASSGTGSAGDWGDTQYF.

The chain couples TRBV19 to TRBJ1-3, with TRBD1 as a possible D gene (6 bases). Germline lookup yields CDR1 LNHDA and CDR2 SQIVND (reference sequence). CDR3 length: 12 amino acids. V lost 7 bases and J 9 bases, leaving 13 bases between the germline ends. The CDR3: CASTSGTSTIYF. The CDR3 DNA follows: TGTGCCAGTACTTCAGGGACAAGCACCATATATTTT.

The CDR3 region is CASSAPGLQETQYF. In nucleotides, the CDR3 is TGTGCCAGCAGCGCACCGGGACTCCAAGAGACCCAGTACTTC. The chain recombines TRBV2 with TRBJ2-5, with D possibly being TRBD2 (6 bases). The CDR3 has 14 residues. The V gene's germline CDR1 is SNHLY and CDR2 FYNNEI. V lost 6 bases and J lost 1, with 12 bases in between.

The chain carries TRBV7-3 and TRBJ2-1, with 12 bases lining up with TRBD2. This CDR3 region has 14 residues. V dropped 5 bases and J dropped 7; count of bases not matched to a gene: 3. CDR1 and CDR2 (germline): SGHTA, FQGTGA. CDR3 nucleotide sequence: TGTGCCAGCAGCGCGACTAGCGGGAGAAATGAGCAGTTCTTC. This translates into CASSATSGRNEQFF.

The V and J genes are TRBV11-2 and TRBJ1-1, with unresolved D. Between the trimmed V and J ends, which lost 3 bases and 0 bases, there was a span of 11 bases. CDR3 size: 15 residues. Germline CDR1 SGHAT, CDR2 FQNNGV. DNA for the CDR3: TGTGCCAGCAGCTTCGATAGCCTCATGAACACTGAAGCTTTCTTT. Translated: CASSFDSLMNTEAFF.

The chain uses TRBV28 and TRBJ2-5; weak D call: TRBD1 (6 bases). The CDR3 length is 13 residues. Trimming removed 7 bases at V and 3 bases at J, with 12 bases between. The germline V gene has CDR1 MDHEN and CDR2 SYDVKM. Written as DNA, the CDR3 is TGTGCCAGCAAGAGAGGGGGTAAAGAGACCCAGTACTTC. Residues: CASKRGGKETQYF.

The CDR3 region is CASTATGASATDTQYF. The CDR3 nucleotides read TGTGCCAGTACCGCCACAGGGGCATCTGCAACAGATACGCAGTATTTT. V gene TRBV19 combines with J gene TRBJ2-3; 7 positions match TRBD1. This CDR3 has 16 residues. Germline V gene lookup returns CDR1 LNHDA and CDR2 SQIVND (reference sequence). The ends lost 7 bases at V and 3 bases at J; junction bases unmatched: 13.

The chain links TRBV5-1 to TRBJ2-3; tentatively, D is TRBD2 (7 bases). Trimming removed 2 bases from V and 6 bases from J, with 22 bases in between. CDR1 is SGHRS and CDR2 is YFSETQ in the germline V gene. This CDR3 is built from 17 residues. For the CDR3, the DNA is TGCGCCAGCAGCTTCTATACCGGGACTGCGGGGGCGGATACGCAGTATTTT. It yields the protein CASSFYTGTAGADTQYF.

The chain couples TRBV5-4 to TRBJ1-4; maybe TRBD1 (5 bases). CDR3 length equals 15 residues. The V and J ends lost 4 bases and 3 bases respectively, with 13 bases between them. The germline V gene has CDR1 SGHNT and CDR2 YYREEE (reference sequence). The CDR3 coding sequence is TGTGCCAGCAGCGGCGGAGGGGTTTCTAATGAAAAACTGTTTTTT. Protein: CASSGGGVSNEKLFF.

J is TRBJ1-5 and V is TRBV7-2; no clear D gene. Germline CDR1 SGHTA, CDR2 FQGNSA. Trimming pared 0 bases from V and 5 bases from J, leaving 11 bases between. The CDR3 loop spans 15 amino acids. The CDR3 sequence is CASSLAGLIDQPQHF. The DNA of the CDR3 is TGTGCCAGCAGCTTAGCGGGCTTGATTGATCAGCCCCAGCATTTT.